The clone carrying this T cell receptor beta chain was found many times. Antigen unknown. This entry is derived from a study of T cells in Graves' hyperthyroidism and ophthalmopathy. General study findings and limits: Blood also contained most expanded thyroid clonotypes above 0.001.

Using RNA transcripts as the source, TCR beta CDR3 regions were amplified. The HTBI set primed first-round TCR CDR3 RT-PCR. One entry per CDR3 protein results from TCRdb running MiXCR on the multiplex PCR reads. The sample lists roughly 300,000 distinct CDR3 sequences; 15% to 20% were seen once. The ends were cut back, 6 bases at V and 2 bases at J, with 7 bases in the middle. The CDR3 loop spans 12 amino acids. The chain is built from TRBV12-3 or TRBV12-4 and TRBJ1-1; no clear D. The TCR was taken from a woman aged 45-60 years with Graves' hyperthyroidism. Material: blood. The CDR3 bases are TGTGCCAGCAGGCGGCAAAACACTGAAGCTTTCTTT. It is translated as CASRRQNTEAFF.